A selection of T cell receptor beta chains follows, all from one sample in a study of blood T cell repertoires in COVID-19. Using immunoSEQ multiplex PCR, the repertoire was profiled, and TCRdb retains in-frame clones only, with some absent. Of 68,000 or so clones in the sample, 85% to 90% were seen once. Sequencing was done on a sample of peripheral blood. All receptors come from a man aged 45-65 years with active COVID-19. Each CDR3 is given with its conserved first and last residue. Fields, in order: V gene, J gene, clone size, CDR3 length, D gene, CDR3 DNA, CDR3 protein. D genes are given only for firm matches. Expanded clones are given a class, and other clones once, few, many or no size at all.

TRBV10-2	TRBJ1-1	once	13	.	TGCGCCAGCAGTGGTTGGGGCCCTCCAGCAGCTTTCTTT	CASSGWGPPAAFF
TRBV18	TRBJ2-5	.	11	.	TGTGCCAGCTCACCTGGCGAGACCCAGTACTTC	CASSPGETQYF
TRBV4-3	TRBJ2-7	.	14	TRBD1	TGCGCCAGCAGCCTAGACAGGGGGTCCTACGAGCAGTACTTC	CASSLDRGSYEQYF
TRBV5-1	TRBJ1-5	.	16	TRBD1	TGCGCCAGCAGCTTGGAAGGGACAGCCCCGAATCAGCCCCAGCATTTT	CASSLEGTAPNQPQHF
TRBV10-3	TRBJ2-3	.	16	TRBD2	TGTGCCATCAGTGACCTAGGACTAGCGGGAACAGATACGCAGTATTTT	CAISDLGLAGTDTQYF
TRBV12-1	TRBJ2-7	once	14	.	TGTGCCAGTCATAGGGGAGGTAGGGTCTACGAGCAGTACTTC	CASHRGGRVYEQYF
TRBV7-9	TRBJ2-1	.	13	.	TGTGCCAGCAGTTCCCTAGTCCCCAATGAGCAGTTCTTC	CASSSLVPNEQFF
TRBV4-2	TRBJ2-2	few	18	.	TGTGCCAGCAGCCAAGACCCTAGCGTGGCTAGGTTGACCGGGGAGCTGTTTTTT	CASSQDPSVARLTGELFF
TRBV2	TRBJ1-2	once	13	.	TGTGCCAGCAGTAGGACATCAAACTATGGCTACACCTTC	CASSRTSNYGYTF
TRBV5-1	TRBJ1-1	.	14	TRBD1	TGCGCCAGCAGCATGGACAGGGTTGGGACTGAAGCTTTCTTT	CASSMDRVGTEAFF
TRBV4-3	TRBJ1-1	.	13	.	TGCGCCAGCAGCCAGATGGAGGGAACTGAAGCTTTCTTT	CASSQMEGTEAFF
TRBV7-6	TRBJ2-2	.	15	TRBD2	TGTGCCAGCCTCCCGTGGGGGGGGACCACCGGGGAGCTGTTTTTT	CASLPWGGTTGELFF
TRBV5-1	TRBJ1-3	once	15	TRBD1	TGCGCCAGCAGCATCCAGGGGGCGCATGGAAACACCATATATTTT	CASSIQGAHGNTIYF
TRBV6-6	TRBJ1-1	.	13	TRBD1	TGTGCCAGCAGTTACGGGCAGGGGGGTAAAGCTTTCTTT	CASSYGQGGKAFF
TRBV6-5	TRBJ2-7	.	15	TRBD2	TGTGCCAGCTCCCCGATAGCGGGGGACCTCTACGAGCAGTACTTC	CASSPIAGDLYEQYF
TRBV12-3/TRBV12-4	TRBJ2-5	.	13	TRBD1	TGTGCCAGCAGTTCGACAGGGCAAGGGACCCAGTACTTC	CASSSTGQGTQYF
TRBV7-9	TRBJ1-1	few	15	.	TGTGCCAGCAGCTTAGGCCGACAGTTGAACACTGAAGCTTTCTTT	CASSLGRQLNTEAFF
TRBV2	TRBJ2-7	.	13	.	TGTGCCAGCAGTGAAGCGCGGGACTGGGTGCAGTACTTC	CASSEARDWVQYF
TRBV13	TRBJ2-5	.	15	TRBD1	TGTGCCAGCAGCTTAGAGGGACAGGGTTTAGGGACCCAGTACTTC	CASSLEGQGLGTQYF
TRBV12-3/TRBV12-4	TRBJ1-1	.	13	.	TGTGCCAGCAGACTCCAAAGCGGCACTGAAGCTTTCTTT	CASRLQSGTEAFF
TRBV12-5	TRBJ1-5	.	13	TRBD1	TGTGCTAGTGGGACCCAGGGGGACCAGCCCCAGCATTTT	CASGTQGDQPQHF
TRBV5-1	TRBJ2-7	once	13	.	TGCGCCAGCCGCGGCGGTTACTCCTACGAGCAGTACTTC	CASRGGYSYEQYF
TRBV11-3	TRBJ2-7	.	14	.	TGTGCCAGCAGCTTAGTGTCCGGGAGCTACGAGCAGTACTTC	CASSLVSGSYEQYF
TRBV19	TRBJ1-1	few	14	TRBD1	TGTGCCAGCATCCCTGGACAGGGCCTCACTGAAGCTTTCTTT	CASIPGQGLTEAFF
TRBV12-3/TRBV12-4	TRBJ1-5	.	13	.	TGTGCCAGCAGTCGGTCTCTTAATCAGCCCCAGCATTTT	CASSRSLNQPQHF
TRBV6-2/TRBV6-3	TRBJ2-2	.	17	TRBD1	TGTGCCAGCAGTTACTCGCCCGGGACAGAAAACACCGGGGAGCTGTTTTTT	CASSYSPGTENTGELFF
TRBV6-1	TRBJ1-5	.	16	TRBD1	TGTGCCAGCAGTGAAGGAGGGACAGGGGGCGATCAGCCCCAGCATTTT	CASSEGGTGGDQPQHF